Following are 5 T cell receptor beta chains from one sample sequenced in a study of PD-1 blockade in classical Hodgkin lymphoma. All patients relapsed after autologous stem cell transplantation, and brentuximab vedotin exposure varied. Method: immunoSEQ multiplex PCR; TCRdb's copy keeps in-frame clones and lacks some. The data hold roughly 14,000 clones, with roughly 86% observed a single time. Specimen: peripheral blood mononuclear cells (PBMCs), collected at baseline. Receptor source: a human donor with classical Hodgkin lymphoma.

The rearrangement joins TRBV7-2 to TRBJ1-2; 11 positions agree with TRBD1. The ends lost 5 bases at V and 8 bases at J; junction bases unmatched: 7. Germline CDR1 SGHTA, CDR2 FQGNSA. This CDR3 spans 14 amino acids. DNA for the CDR3: TGTGCCAGCAGCCCGGGACAGGGGGTCGGGGGCTACACCTTC. This codes for CASSPGQGVGGYTF.

Worth noting for this clone: At one boundary the junction diverges from the germline segment, which might be a read error. The chain has TRBV19 and TRBJ1-6; D is unclear. This CDR3 region has 16 residues. Germline assignment: CDR1 LNHDA and CDR2 SQIVND (reference sequence). In DNA, the CDR3 is TGTGCCAGTAATATACGAACGGGCTCCTATAATTCACCCCTCCACTTT. Its protein product is CASNIRTGSYNSPLHF.

The chain is built from TRBV6-5 and TRBJ1-2; no clear D gene. Germline V lookup: CDR1 MNHEY, CDR2 SVGAGI. The length of the CDR3 is 15 residues. V was clipped by 1 base and J by 2 bases, with 11 bases between them. Here the CDR3 DNA reads TGTGCCAGCAGTTACTTTGCAGGCGGGAACTATGGCTACACCTTC. Protein: CASSYFAGGNYGYTF.

This sequence joins TRBV19 and TRBJ1-5; perhaps TRBD1 as D (5 bases). The CDR3 contains 14 residues. Germline CDR1 LNHDA, CDR2 SQIVND (reference sequence). The V and J ends lost 7 bases and 2 bases respectively, with 12 bases between them. The CDR3 bases are TGTGCCAGTATCGGGCAGGGTGGCAATCAGCCCCAGCATTTT. This translates into CASIGQGGNQPQHF.

J is TRBJ2-7 and V is TRBV4-1, with D possibly called TRBD1 or TRBD2 (5 bases each). V gave up 3 bases and J gave up 2 bases, with 14 bases separating them. This CDR3 contains 15 residues. Per the germline V gene, CDR1 is MGHRA and CDR2 is YSYEKL. The CDR3 sequence: CASSQGIEGPYEQYF. In DNA form, the CDR3 reads TGCGCCAGCAGCCAGGGTATAGAGGGACCCTACGAGCAGTACTTC.